This entry is about one TCR beta chain. What it binds is unknown. This sample stems from a study of human CD8 memory T cell subsets. General study points: Diversity, per Chao1 estimates, appeared greater in stem-like memory T cells than in precursor exhausted T cells.

UMI-labeled 5' RACE was used to make TCR beta libraries. Original processing methods: In each TCR beta library, there were between 3,000 and 18,000 functional CDR3 beta clonotypes. Reprocessing the 5' RACE reads, TCRdb reports a single entry for every CDR3 protein and omits DNA. TCRdb's processing, not the authors' own work, is the source of the V and J calls. The table lists fewer than 15,000 distinct CDR3 sequences. This CDR3 comprises 15 residues. Enriched by negative magnetic separation, total CD8+ T cells were obtained. RNA came from duplicate vials of roughly 160,000 sorted CD8+ T cells per subset.

Input material: CD8+ T cells from PBMCs. The V call is TRBV12-3 or TRBV12-4, the J call TRBJ2-1. The clonotype comes from a human donor in good health. The CDR3: CASSLLGVSYNEQFF.